Each of the 10 T cell receptor beta chains below was sequenced from the same sample in a study of T cells expressing NK-cell markers. Using the 5' RACE reads, TCRdb records one entry per CDR3 protein without DNA. Its listing shows about 450,000 distinct CDR3 sequences. Sequenced material: blood T cells: a sorted CD56 or NKG2C T cell subset, CD4+ or CD8+ T cells, or bulk PBMC T cells (not recorded which). The origin of the receptors is a woman between 18 and 70 years old in good health.

The chain is built from TRBV30 and TRBJ2-7; the TRBD1 assignment by TCRdb is unverifiable without DNA. This CDR3 is 15 amino acids long. Germline loops: CDR1 GTSNPN, CDR2 SVGIG (reference sequence). CDR3 sequence: CAWRDRQGATWEQYF.

The J gene is TRBJ1-6, the V gene TRBV6-2 or TRBV6-3; the TCRdb call, TRBD1, lacks DNA for checking. CDR3 size: 16 residues. CDR1 and CDR2 from the germline V gene are MNHEY and SVGEGT. Here the CDR3 reads CASTSRDRANNSPLHF.

This chain connects TRBV29-1 to TRBJ2-1; checking the TCRdb D call of TRBD2 is not possible without DNA. CDR1 SQVTM and CDR2 ANQGSEA come from the germline V gene. The CDR3 loop spans 16 amino acids. CDR3 protein: CSVELAGGPISFEQFF.

This chain joins TRBV12-3 or TRBV12-4 and TRBJ2-2; the D call from TCRdb, TRBD1, cannot be confirmed without DNA. The CDR3 sequence is 14 residues long. The CDR3 sequence: CASIWGGDTGELFF.

The rearrangement joins TRBV10-3 to TRBJ2-1; the D call of TRBD2 rests on TCRdb alone, since no DNA is present to check it. Germline-derived CDR1 and CDR2 are ENHRY and SYGVKD. The CDR3 contains 13 residues. CDR3: CAIRLAGDDEQFF.

V usage is TRBV7-8 and J usage is TRBJ1-6. Germline V gene lookup returns CDR1 SGHVS and CDR2 FQNEAQ. The CDR3 covers 16 residues. CDR3 protein: CASSPPNGPNNSPLHF.

The V call is TRBV20-1, the J call TRBJ2-7; TCRdb names TRBD2, which stays unverified in the absence of DNA. The CDR3 contains 15 residues. Germline V gene sequence: CDR1 DFQATT, CDR2 SNEGSKA (reference sequence). The CDR3 is CSARDPQGRAGEQYF.

The rearrangement joins TRBV19 to TRBJ2-7; the D call from TCRdb, TRBD1, cannot be confirmed without DNA. This CDR3 comprises 14 residues. Looked up from germline, CDR1 is LNHDA and CDR2 is SQIVND (reference sequence). CDR3 region: CASSRPGRSYEQYF.

This chain joins TRBV20-1 and TRBJ1-2. The CDR3 runs to 13 residues. Germline V gene data show CDR1 as DFQATT and CDR2 as SNEGSKA (reference sequence). This chain's CDR3 is CSALGTPDGGYTF.

J is TRBJ2-1 and V is TRBV20-1; TCRdb designates TRBD1, a call that cannot be tested without DNA. The CDR3 is 12 amino acids. Germline V gene sequence: CDR1 DFQATT, CDR2 SNEGSKA (reference sequence). The CDR3 reads CSARDRATEQFF.